This T cell receptor beta chain was sequenced for a study of human T cells and chemical hapten exposure. General study findings and limits: With patch test score, the counts of PT1 expanded TCRs showed a positive correlation. The number of TCRs over 1 in 1000 frequency stayed unchanged after DPC.

Regarding time point: patch test 1, 2 weeks after DPC sensitization. Treatment denoted: therapeutic diphenylcyclopropenone sensitization with weekly scalp DPC. During construction of the library, unique molecular identifiers were attached to individual cDNA molecules for quantitative, reproducible TCR counting. TCRdb re-called the RACE reads through MiXCR, storing one row per CDR3 protein. This sample has 95,000 to 150,000 distinct CDR3 sequences, with roughly 15% found just once. Concerning this clonotype itself: Its matching antigen is unknown.

This specimen consisted of whole blood, obtained in connection with sensitization to the hapten diphenylcyclopropenone (DPC). This sequence originates from a young man with alopecia areata. Some clones in this sample may be carry-over from other donors' samples.

DNA of the CDR3: TGTGCCAGCAGCCCCGGACTAGCGTTGGTAAATGAGCAGTTCTTC. Protein product: CASSPGLALVNEQFF. The gene calls are TRBV3-1 and TRBJ2-1, with 9 bases that match TRBD2. Per the germline V gene, CDR1 is LGHDT and CDR2 is YNNKEL (reference sequence). The CDR3 spans 15 residues. J was trimmed by 7 bases and V by 4 bases; bases with no gene match: 8.